This T cell receptor beta chain was sequenced during a study of OX40 agonist ivuxolimab in advanced cancers. Overall study: The dose of intravenous ivuxolimab that patients received every 2 weeks ranged from 0.01 to 10 mg/kg. Of the patients, three showed partial responses, one with hepatocellular carcinoma and two with cutaneous melanoma. Broader study findings: Certain nonresponding patients likewise had low normalized T-cell clonal expansion.

For this clone: What it binds is not known.

This CDR3 is 16 amino acids long. The germline V gene has CDR1 MDHEN and CDR2 SYDVKM. The ends were cut back, 8 bases at V and 1 base at J, with 18 bases in the middle. The table came from immunoSEQ multiplex PCR; TCRdb's copy has only in-frame clones and leaves some out. Of 25,000 to 40,000 clones detected, roughly 84% appear once; the ten largest clones hold approximately 21%. The starting material was CD4+ or CD8+ T cells sorted from blood, obtained in a trial of the OX40 agonist ivuxolimab. This sequence was found in an adult with an advanced solid tumor such as melanoma, head and neck, liver or kidney cancer. The chain links TRBV28 to TRBJ1-5; possibly TRBD1 for D (5 bases). The CDR3 bases are TGTGCCAGCGCCAGTCCCAATTGGGGGAGCAATCAGCCCCAGCATTTT. Residues: CASASPNWGSNQPQHF.